This TCR beta chain was obtained from a study of T cells after yellow fever vaccination (dated by TCRdb to between 2018 and 2020). Study-wide context: Libraries from fractions with low cell numbers were prepared with the SMART-Seq v4 Ultra Low Input RNA kit. Two healthy male donors, one aged 18 to 30 and one aged 30 to 39 years, made up the cohort. Blood was drawn at multiple timepoints before and after primary and secondary immunization, with bulk PBMC replicates and cell subsets isolated. To follow T-cell clones before and after both primary and booster YFV17D yellow fever vaccination, bulk TCR alpha and beta repertoires underwent longitudinal sequencing.

TCR cDNA was made using 5'RACE template switching, a step that added a universal primer site and unique molecular identifiers. cDNA synthesis was primed from both the TCR alpha and TCR beta constant segments. Library amplification used two PCR steps, and the second PCR step added sample barcodes and sequencing adapters. Sequencing of libraries was performed on Illumina HiSeq 2500 (2x100 bp) or NovaSeq (2x150 bp). Per the original workflow: MIGEC handled demultiplexing of reads and collapsing into UMI consensus sequences, while MiXCR performed V(D)J alignment. Using edgeR on replicate PBMC samples, clonotypes were called vaccine-responding if FDR was below 0.01 and the log2 fold change was above 5 up to day 15. Each bulk clonotype was labeled CD4 or CD8 based on which sequenced repertoire, CD4 or CD8, contained the clonotype at higher abundance. Starting from the raw public reads, TCRdb applied fastp trimming at Q25, assembled clones with MiXCR and retained in-frame beta chains. All rows with the same CDR3 protein become a single entry with the most common DNA and genes. What appears here as the V and J calls and clone size reflects TCRdb's work, not the paper's. This sample gives 500,000 to 650,000 distinct CDR3 sequences in total; around 16% of them show up just once. The top ten clonotypes cover 15% to 20% of the sample.

This clonotype was seen more than once but under ten times. Its cognate antigen has yet to be identified. Qualities for individual bases were not recorded, and no much larger clone is one base off. Beyond this particular receptor, the publication reports: The secondary T-cell response was found to be weaker but faster than the primary response, with a peak reached on day 5 rather than on day 15. Because the study included only a couple of donors, the extent to which the findings can be generalized is limited. After the booster, most of the clones that had expanded following primary vaccination were detected again (almost 98% of CD4 and 80% to 90% of CD8), which suggests that memory was broadly maintained. Computational filtering was needed because FACS-sorted repertoires could contain abundant contaminating clonotypes from the bulk population. A small fraction of clonotypes appeared in both the CD4 and CD8 compartments, likely as a result of convergent recombination.

V is shortened by 3 bases, J by 3 bases, and the region joining them spans 12 bases. According to the germline V gene (reference sequence), CDR1 reads DFQATT and CDR2 reads SNEGSKA. Counted from cysteine to phenylalanine, this CDR3 has 14 amino acids. The entry retains the CDR3 DNA only, 42 bases that are in frame from base 1. The sample's treatment or condition, from its label and the paper: live attenuated yellow fever vaccine strain. Two biological replicates of bulk PBMCs were collected at each blood-draw timepoint. PBMCs were isolated from peripheral blood using a standard Ficoll-Paque protocol. RNA was extracted with TriZol from bulk PBMCs, CD4 and CD8 fractions, and dextramer-positive and dextramer-negative fractions.

The rearrangement joined TRBV20-1 to TRBJ1-3; the D segment could be TRBD1, given 5 matching bases. The TCR was taken from a man aged 18-30 years who received the YFV17D yellow fever vaccine. Sequences were derived from PBMCs, sampled about 5 days after the first yellow fever vaccination. DNA sequence: TGCAGTGCTAGCTTTTTGGGGGTTGGAAACACCATATATTTT. Its product reads: CSASFLGVGNTIYF.